This T cell receptor beta chain was captured by sequencing in a study of identical twins. From the 5' RACE reads, TCRdb called clonotypes with MiXCR, one entry per CDR3 protein. The sample contains around 490,000 distinct CDR3 sequences, roughly an eighth of which appear only once. Germline V gives CDR1 SNHLY, CDR2 FYNNEI. J was trimmed by 7 bases and V by 6 bases; bases with no gene match: 7. The CDR3 covers 14 residues. Findings and limits, study-wide: Out-of-frame alpha sequences common to twins exhibited a surplus of low generation probability.

Comment on this clonotype: Its antigen is not known.

These data are also associated with another study on yellow fever vaccine responses in identical twins.

The source material was CD4+ T cells sorted from blood. The sequence was collected from a woman aged 18-29 years in good health. This chain connects TRBV2 to TRBJ2-4; 9 bases line up with TRBD1. In DNA form, the CDR3 reads TGTGCCAGCAGGTACGGGACAGGGAGGAACATTCAGTACTTC. It yields the protein CASRYGTGRNIQYF.